The present TCR beta chain was sequenced within a study of T cell changes during pregnancy in multiple sclerosis. The data were produced by immunoSEQ multiplex PCR, yet TCRdb's version contains in-frame clones alone and is incomplete. This table has 55,000 to 85,000 clones, approximately 90% appearing once. Germline V lookup: CDR1 KGHSH, CDR2 LQKENI. CDR3 length: 14 residues. J was trimmed by 7 bases and V by 0 bases; bases with no gene match: 0. The source is a female donor with multiple sclerosis, enrolled in a pregnancy study. The chain has TRBV18 and TRBJ2-4; 10 nucleotides line up with TRBD1. Sequenced here: peripheral blood, sampled in the third trimester of pregnancy. The CDR3 coding sequence is TGTGCCAGCTCACCACCGGGACAGGGGAACATTCAGTACTTC. It codes for CASSPPGQGNIQYF.